The present TCR beta chain was sequenced within a study of blood T cell repertoires in COVID-19. Across the study: Donors in Cohort 3 who had recovered were those with two negative PCRs, healthcare professional clearance, or resolution of their symptoms. T cells, B-cell-depleted T cells, or PBMCs supplied cDNA or gDNA.

Clones were sequenced by immunoSEQ multiplex PCR, and TCRdb holds only the in-frame ones, with some missing. The sample shows more than 200,000 clones, 87% of them seen only once. The sequenced sample was PBMCs or T cells enriched from blood (not recorded which). The clonotype was recovered from a man aged 25-45 years in a cohort exposed to, infected with or recovered from COVID-19 (not recorded which).

CDR3 bases: TGCGCCAGCAGCTTGGGGACAGGGTTAATCAGTTCTGGGGCCAACGTCCTGACTTTC. Its translation: CASSLGTGLISSGANVLTF. This rearrangement joins TRBV5-1 to TRBJ2-6, with 8 bases lining up with TRBD1. V shed 0 bases, J shed 1 base, and the junction held 9 bases outside the gene matches. The CDR3 runs to 19 residues. Germline V gene lookup returns CDR1 SGHRS and CDR2 YFSETQ.